The rows below give T cell receptor beta chains drawn from one sample of a study of CD4 and CD8 cells across lung adenocarcinoma regions. TCRdb re-called the PCR reads through MiXCR, storing one row per CDR3 protein. The profile shows 3,000 to 4,000 distinct CDR3 sequences, about 59% of them singletons. The sample consisted of CD4+ T cells from the margin of a lung tumor. The receptors were sampled from a male donor with lung adenocarcinoma. The CD4 and CD8 labels of this study may be unreliable. CDR3s include the opening cysteine and the closing phenylalanine or tryptophan. A D gene is named only where the DNA matches it firmly. Clone size is shown for a subset of rows, as once, few, many or a class of expanded clone.

clone_size: NA; j_call: TRBJ2-7; d_call: NA; v_call: TRBV10-3; cdr3_aa: CAGAGGRGKDTQYF; cdr3_nt: TGTGCGGGCGCCGGGGGACGGGGCAAAGATACGCAGTACTTC
clone_size: NA; j_call: TRBJ2-3; d_call: TRBD1; v_call: TRBV12-3/TRBV12-4; cdr3_aa: CASGLGGRAVDTQYF; cdr3_nt: TGTGCCAGCGGTTTAGGGGGCCGAGCAGTGGATACCCAGTACTTT
clone_size: large; j_call: TRBJ2-2; d_call: NA; v_call: TRBV6-1; cdr3_aa: CASRRGNTGELFF; cdr3_nt: TGTGCCAGCCGGCGAGGGAACACCGGGGAGCTGTTTTTT
clone_size: medium-sized; j_call: TRBJ2-1; d_call: TRBD2; v_call: TRBV6-1; cdr3_aa: CASRSSSGSQNNEQFF; cdr3_nt: TGTGCCAGCAGGTCCAGTAGCGGGAGTCAGAACAATGAGCAGTTCTTC
clone_size: NA; j_call: TRBJ2-3; d_call: NA; v_call: TRBV7-2; cdr3_aa: CASSSGGPGFGHTQYF; cdr3_nt: TGTGCCAGCAGCTCCGGGGGTCCAGGGTTCGGGCATACGCAGTATTTT
clone_size: NA; j_call: TRBJ1-2; d_call: NA; v_call: TRBV6-1; cdr3_aa: CASSEQGAGKLYGYTF; cdr3_nt: TGTGCCAGCAGTGAGCAAGGGGCAGGGAAGTTGTATGGCTACACCTTC
clone_size: NA; j_call: TRBJ2-7; d_call: NA; v_call: TRBV6-1; cdr3_aa: CASIILQGEGDEQYF; cdr3_nt: TGTGCCAGCATCATCCTACAGGGGGAGGGGGACGAGCAGTACTTC
clone_size: NA; j_call: TRBJ2-5; d_call: NA; v_call: TRBV6-1; cdr3_aa: CASSELETQYF; cdr3_nt: TGTGCCAGCAGTGAACTGGAGACCCAGTACTTC
clone_size: NA; j_call: TRBJ2-7; d_call: NA; v_call: TRBV6-1; cdr3_aa: CASSDSLGSSYEQYF; cdr3_nt: TGTGCCAGCAGTGATTCCCTAGGCAGCTCCTACGAGCAGTACTTC
clone_size: few; j_call: TRBJ2-5; d_call: NA; v_call: TRBV6-1; cdr3_aa: CASNRETQYF; cdr3_nt: TGTGCCAGCAATCGGGAGACCCAGTACTTC
clone_size: NA; j_call: TRBJ2-3; d_call: NA; v_call: TRBV7-2; cdr3_aa: CASQSKPPNEQYF; cdr3_nt: TGTGCCAGCCAGTCGAAACCACCGAACGAGCAGTACTTT
clone_size: NA; j_call: TRBJ1-1; d_call: NA; v_call: TRBV6-4; cdr3_aa: CASRGPGNTEAFF; cdr3_nt: TGTGCCAGCAGGGGACCGGGGAACACTGAAGCTTTCTTT
clone_size: NA; j_call: TRBJ2-1; d_call: NA; v_call: TRBV3-1; cdr3_aa: CASSQDLGGRMGNEQFF; cdr3_nt: TGTGCCAGCAGCCAAGATTTGGGGGGGCGCATGGGCAATGAGCAGTTCTTC
clone_size: NA; j_call: TRBJ1-6; d_call: NA; v_call: TRBV9; cdr3_aa: CASSVGGSSYEQYF; cdr3_nt: TGTGCCAGCAGCGTTGGCGGTAGCTCCTACGAGCAGTACTTT
clone_size: medium-sized; j_call: TRBJ2-2; d_call: TRBD2; v_call: TRBV6-1; cdr3_aa: CAGLAEGPGELFF; cdr3_nt: TGTGCCGGACTAGCGGAGGGGCCCGGGGAGCTGTTTTTT
clone_size: NA; j_call: TRBJ1-5; d_call: NA; v_call: TRBV6-5; cdr3_aa: CASSSGGTDQPQHF; cdr3_nt: TGTGCCAGCAGTTCGGGGGGGACGGATCAGCCCCAGCATTTT
clone_size: once; j_call: TRBJ2-5; d_call: TRBD2; v_call: TRBV6-1; cdr3_aa: CASSPSSGTDQETQYF; cdr3_nt: TGTGCCAGCAGTCCTTCGAGCGGGACGGATCAAGAGACCCAGTACTTC
clone_size: NA; j_call: TRBJ2-3; d_call: NA; v_call: TRBV6-1; cdr3_aa: CARGEGGTDTETQYF; cdr3_nt: TGTGCCAGGGGTGAAGGCGGCACCGACACAGAGACGCAGTATTTC
clone_size: NA; j_call: TRBJ2-1; d_call: NA; v_call: TRBV7-8; cdr3_aa: CASSSFVSYNEQFF; cdr3_nt: TGTGCCAGCAGCTCATTCGTTTCCTACAATGAGCAGTTCTTC
clone_size: NA; j_call: TRBJ2-7; d_call: NA; v_call: TRBV6-1; cdr3_aa: CASRLQGRSYEQYF; cdr3_nt: TGTGCCAGCAGACTACAGGGCCGATCCTACGAGCAGTACTTC
clone_size: NA; j_call: TRBJ2-3; d_call: NA; v_call: TRBV6-5; cdr3_aa: CASSYSLHLSTDTQYF; cdr3_nt: TGTGCCAGCAGTTACTCTCTCCACTTAAGCACAGATACGCAGTATTTT
clone_size: NA; j_call: TRBJ2-1; d_call: TRBD2; v_call: TRBV6-5; cdr3_aa: CASSYSGLGELEQFF; cdr3_nt: TGTGCCAGCAGTTACTCCGGACTAGGGGAGCTTGAGCAGTTCTTC
clone_size: NA; j_call: TRBJ2-1; d_call: NA; v_call: TRBV9; cdr3_aa: CASSVSQTYNEQFF; cdr3_nt: TGTGCCAGCAGCGTATCACAGACCTACAATGAGCAGTTCTTC
clone_size: NA; j_call: TRBJ2-1; d_call: TRBD1; v_call: TRBV6-1; cdr3_aa: CASTLRDRGHNEQFF; cdr3_nt: TGTGCCAGCACCCTCCGGGACAGGGGTCACAATGAGCAGTTCTTC
clone_size: NA; j_call: TRBJ2-5; d_call: TRBD2; v_call: TRBV27; cdr3_aa: CASSLGLVGQETQYF; cdr3_nt: TGTGCCAGCAGTTTGGGACTAGTAGGGCAAGAGACCCAGTACTTC
clone_size: NA; j_call: TRBJ2-1; d_call: TRBD2; v_call: TRBV6-1; cdr3_aa: CASSIAGRGSNEQFF; cdr3_nt: TGTGCCAGTAGCATTGCGGGGAGGGGAAGCAATGAGCAGTTCTTC
clone_size: large; j_call: TRBJ2-1; d_call: NA; v_call: TRBV6-1; cdr3_aa: CASKECAGTLIWDEQFF; cdr3_nt: TGTGCCAGCAAGGAGTGCGCCGGGACTCTTATTTGGGATGAGCAGTTCTTC
clone_size: few; j_call: TRBJ2-5; d_call: TRBD2; v_call: TRBV6-1; cdr3_aa: CASRLAGGETQYF; cdr3_nt: TGTGCCAGCAGGCTAGCGGGGGGAGAGACCCAGTACTTC
clone_size: NA; j_call: TRBJ2-5; d_call: TRBD1; v_call: TRBV6-1; cdr3_aa: CASTWGTGAKQETQYF; cdr3_nt: TGTGCCAGCACCTGGGGGACAGGGGCCAAACAAGAGACCCAGTACTTC
clone_size: NA; j_call: TRBJ2-1; d_call: TRBD2; v_call: TRBV12-3/TRBV12-4; cdr3_aa: CASSPSGASYNEQFF; cdr3_nt: TGTGCCAGCAGTCCTAGCGGGGCCTCCTACAATGAGCAGTTCTTC
clone_size: large; j_call: TRBJ1-3; d_call: NA; v_call: TRBV7-2; cdr3_aa: CASSPTGYSGNTIYF; cdr3_nt: TGTGCCAGCAGCCCTACAGGGTACTCTGGAAACACCATATATTTT
clone_size: hyperexpanded; j_call: TRBJ2-2; d_call: TRBD2; v_call: TRBV10-3; cdr3_aa: CAISDGGLAAGELFF; cdr3_nt: TGTGCCATCAGTGACGGGGGACTAGCGGCCGGGGAGCTGTTTTTT
clone_size: NA; j_call: TRBJ2-1; d_call: NA; v_call: TRBV12-3/TRBV12-4; cdr3_aa: CASSLGPTNEQFF; cdr3_nt: TGTGCCAGCAGTTTGGGACCCACCAATGAGCAGTTCTTC
clone_size: NA; j_call: TRBJ2-7; d_call: NA; v_call: TRBV11-3; cdr3_aa: CASSFYSQRYEQYF; cdr3_nt: TGTGCCAGCAGCTTTTACAGTCAAAGGTACGAGCAGTACTTC
clone_size: few; j_call: TRBJ2-7; d_call: TRBD2; v_call: TRBV6-1; cdr3_aa: CASSEGLAGNYEQYF; cdr3_nt: TGTGCCAGCAGTGAAGGGCTAGCGGGAAACTACGAGCAGTACTTC
clone_size: NA; j_call: TRBJ2-3; d_call: TRBD1; v_call: TRBV11-2; cdr3_aa: CASSLDQGADTQYF; cdr3_nt: TGTGCCAGCAGCTTAGATCAGGGGGCAGATACGCAGTATTTT
clone_size: NA; j_call: TRBJ2-1; d_call: TRBD1; v_call: TRBV7-6; cdr3_aa: CASSLGQGPNEQFF; cdr3_nt: TGTGCCAGCAGCTTAGGACAGGGCCCCAATGAGCAGTTCTTC
clone_size: NA; j_call: TRBJ2-7; d_call: NA; v_call: TRBV6-1; cdr3_aa: CASSRGPYRDEQYF; cdr3_nt: TGTGCCAGCTCAAGAGGCCCGTACCGGGACGAGCAGTACTTC
clone_size: NA; j_call: TRBJ1-2; d_call: TRBD1; v_call: TRBV7-6; cdr3_aa: CASSLDRGYGYTF; cdr3_nt: TGTGCCAGCAGCTTAGACAGGGGCTATGGCTACACCTTC
clone_size: NA; j_call: TRBJ2-1; d_call: NA; v_call: TRBV12-5; cdr3_aa: CASGDPLLNSYNEQFF; cdr3_nt: TGTGCTAGTGGGGACCCCCTACTGAACTCCTACAATGAGCAGTTCTTC
clone_size: few; j_call: TRBJ2-1; d_call: TRBD2; v_call: TRBV10-3; cdr3_aa: CAISETSGTINEQFF; cdr3_nt: TGTGCCATCAGTGAAACTAGCGGGACAATCAATGAGCAGTTCTTC
clone_size: NA; j_call: TRBJ1-1; d_call: NA; v_call: TRBV6-5; cdr3_aa: CASSYRGRSTEAFF; cdr3_nt: TGTGCCAGCAGTTACCGTGGAAGGAGTACTGAAGCTTTCTTT
clone_size: once; j_call: TRBJ1-2; d_call: NA; v_call: TRBV6-1; cdr3_aa: CASSEDYASYGYTF; cdr3_nt: TGTGCCAGCAGTGAAGACTATGCGAGCTATGGCTACACCTTC
clone_size: NA; j_call: TRBJ2-1; d_call: TRBD2; v_call: TRBV6-1; cdr3_aa: CASSATSGGSYNEQFF; cdr3_nt: TGTGCCAGCAGCGCAACTAGCGGGGGGTCCTACAATGAGCAGTTCTTC
clone_size: once; j_call: TRBJ2-1; d_call: NA; v_call: TRBV10-3; cdr3_aa: CAEAWARTGEQFF; cdr3_nt: TGTGCCGAGGCCTGGGCTAGAACCGGTGAGCAGTTCTTT
clone_size: NA; j_call: TRBJ2-2; d_call: TRBD2; v_call: TRBV12-3/TRBV12-4; cdr3_aa: CASSLTGGTGELFF; cdr3_nt: TGTGCCAGCAGTTTAACGGGAGGGACCGGGGAGCTGTTTTTT
clone_size: NA; j_call: TRBJ2-5; d_call: TRBD2; v_call: TRBV6-1; cdr3_aa: CASSEGGGPETQYF; cdr3_nt: TGTGCCAGCAGTGAAGGGGGGGGTCCGGAGACCCAGTACTTC
clone_size: NA; j_call: TRBJ2-3; d_call: TRBD2; v_call: TRBV12-3/TRBV12-4; cdr3_aa: CASSLVAGGRDTQYF; cdr3_nt: TGTGCCAGCAGTTTAGTAGCGGGAGGAAGAGATACGCAGTATTTT
clone_size: few; j_call: TRBJ2-1; d_call: TRBD2; v_call: TRBV5-5; cdr3_aa: CASSVRLAGDYNEQFF; cdr3_nt: TGTGCCAGCAGCGTCCGACTAGCGGGAGACTACAATGAGCAGTTCTTC
clone_size: NA; j_call: TRBJ1-4; d_call: TRBD1; v_call: TRBV10-3; cdr3_aa: CATREGQGRLDGEKLFF; cdr3_nt: TGTGCCACCCGGGAGGGACAGGGGAGACTGGATGGTGAAAAACTGTTTTTT